This record covers a single T cell receptor beta chain. PCR was performed a second time for roughly 7 to 12 cycles using a sample-barcoded 5' primer and a J-beta primer mix. Each CDR3 protein is one row after TCRdb ran MiXCR on the 5' RACE reads. The sample comprises 550,000 to 700,000 distinct CDR3 sequences, approximately 25% of which are singletons, and roughly 18% rests with the top ten. The data were taken from a study of blood T cells in healthy people across ages. Sequencing was done on a sample of blood. The clonotype was recovered from a woman in her 70s in good health.

In DNA form, the CDR3 reads TGCGCCAGCAGCTTGTGGGTCAATCAGCCCCAGCATTTT. It specifies CASSLWVNQPQHF. The V call is TRBV5-1, the J call TRBJ1-5; D is ambiguous. This CDR3 has 13 residues. CDR1 and CDR2 from the germline V gene are SGHRS and YFSETQ. The V gene lost 1 base and the J gene lost 3 bases, with 5 bases spanning the gap. The entire variable domain, with the rest obtained from reference TRBV5-1 and TRBJ1-5, is as follows: KAGVTQTPRYLIKTRGQQVTLSCSPISGHRSVSWYQQTPGQGLQFLFEYFSETQRNKGNFPGRFSGRQFSNSRSEMNVSTLELGDSALYLCASSLWVNQPQHFGDGTRLSIL.